The entry below gives a single T cell receptor beta chain sequence along with its context. Its antigen remains undetermined. No base quality information exists; no much larger clone differs at one position. The library was prepared using PCR. DNA from cultured CD4+ T cells underwent TCR sequencing with the Oncomine TCR Beta short-read assay at the Johns Hopkins FTIC core. Genomic DNA was extracted from the cultured CD4+ T cells with the QIAamp micro DNA kit. The Oncomine TCR Beta libraries from cultured CD4+ T cells were pooled using unique dual indexes and then sequenced on an Illumina iSeq 100. The paper's data handling went like this. Non-productive sequences were removed, and CDR3s not starting with C, not ending with F or W, or shorter than 7 amino acids were discarded. The MANAFEST web application was used to identify antigen-specific clonotypes by comparing peptide-stimulated wells against reference wells and other culture wells. To be called positive, a clone needed an FDR below 0.05, an odds ratio above 5, and a productive frequency above 0.1% in at least two of three replicate wells. Clonotypes that were significantly expanded in both SARS-CoV-2 spike wells and at least one common cold coronavirus spike condition were defined as cross-reactive. CDR3 homology was assessed with Levenshtein distances (stringdist) and unrooted phylogenetic trees (ape) in R version 3.6.1. TCRdb applied fastp at Q25 and MiXCR to the public reads, then kept only in-frame beta chains. Rows with one shared CDR3 protein collapse into an entry with the most common genes and DNA. The V and J calls here are based on TCRdb, not the publication. The sample table shows about 26,000 distinct CDR3 sequences, and about 50% are seen once. The ten biggest clones cover roughly 28% of the sample.

The entry originates in a study of vaccination and CD4 T cells after COVID-19 (dated by TCRdb to between 2022 and 2023). As for the study more broadly: Six males and four females were included in the convalescent cohort, with two Hispanic individuals, seven Caucasians, two Asians and one multiracial person represented. Control cultures received a CEFX viral epitope pool as the positive control, an HIV-1 Nef peptide pool as the negative control, or no peptide. For stimulating the cultures, overlapping spike peptide pools were used, derived from SARS-CoV-2 as well as from the common cold coronaviruses HCoV-NL63, HCoV-OC43 and HCoV-229E. The time from the second vaccine dose to post-vaccine blood sampling had a median of around 72 days and ranged from about 12 to 250 days. In roughly eleven COVID-19 convalescent patients and a few infection-naive healthy vaccine recipients, the spike-specific CD4+ TCR repertoire before mRNA vaccination was compared with the repertoire after mRNA vaccination. Post-COVID blood samples from convalescent patients were collected a median of roughly 100 days after diagnosis, with a range of roughly 30 to 161 days. Participants got two doses of the Pfizer-BioNTech BNT162b2 vaccine (n=8) or two doses of the Moderna mRNA-1273 vaccine (n=2).

From cysteine to phenylalanine, the CDR3 is 16 amino acids long. Only the CDR3 part of the read is kept: 48 bases, read in frame from the first base. The germline V gene (reference sequence) provides CDR1 GTSNPN and CDR2 SVGIG. Compared with germline, V lacks 3 bases and J lacks 5 bases; bases without a gene match: 11. Sample treatment or condition, as interpreted from the label and publication: approximately 9-day PBMC culture with coronavirus spike peptide pools or control peptides (ViraFEST assay). To expand antigen-specific T cells with peptide pools and then pick out the expanded clonotypes through TCR sequencing, the study relied on the ViraFEST assay. Negative nucleocapsid antibody tests before and after vaccination confirmed that the healthy vaccine recipients had no prior SARS-CoV-2 infection. Each well held 2.2 million or so PBMCs cultured in IMDM containing around 5% human AB serum and approximately 9.8 IU/ml IL-2, with about 10 ug/ml peptide pools added. On days 3 and 7, half of the culture medium was replaced with fresh IL-2-containing medium. After approximately eleven days of culture, CD4+ T cells were isolated by negative selection using the EasySep CD4+ T cell isolation kit. Ficoll-Paque Plus gradient centrifugation was used to isolate PBMCs from whole blood, and the isolated PBMCs were then either used fresh or cryopreserved at -140C. In general, triplicate wells were set up for every culture condition.

Broad study findings and their caveats: Only a relatively small number of convalescent patients were included in the study, and early timepoints following natural infection were not analyzed. Nearly all vaccine-specific clones in convalescent patients (304 of 307) were mono-reactive for SARS-CoV-2 spike rather than cross-reactive with common cold coronaviruses. The median number of SARS-CoV-2-reactive clonotypes rose from 20 to 25 after infection to a few dozen after vaccination, but the change was not significant. Among the post-vaccine SARS-CoV-2-reactive clones in convalescent patients, a median 86.3% showed up only after vaccination, which suggests vaccine-specific priming.

This clonotype was sampled from a human donor who received a COVID-19 vaccine. This chain joins TRBV30 to TRBJ2-5; 11 central nucleotides agree with TRBD2. Sequencing was performed on CD4+ T cells from blood, cultured in vitro, taken before SARS-CoV-2 vaccination. The CDR3 protein sequence reads: CAWRRASGGLWETQYF. The DNA sequence is given as TGTGCCTGGAGGAGGGCTAGCGGGGGGCTATGGGAGACCCAGTACTTC.